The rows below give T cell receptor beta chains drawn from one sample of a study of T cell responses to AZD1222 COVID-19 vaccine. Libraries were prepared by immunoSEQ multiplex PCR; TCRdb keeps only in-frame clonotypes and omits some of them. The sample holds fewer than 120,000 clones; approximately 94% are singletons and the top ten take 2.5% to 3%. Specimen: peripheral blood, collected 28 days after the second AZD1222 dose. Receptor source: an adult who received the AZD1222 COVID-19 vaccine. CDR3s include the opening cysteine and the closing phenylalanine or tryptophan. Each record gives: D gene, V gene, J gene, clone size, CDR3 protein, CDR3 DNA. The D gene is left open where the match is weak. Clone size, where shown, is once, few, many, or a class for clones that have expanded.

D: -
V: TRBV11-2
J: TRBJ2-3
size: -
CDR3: CASSLVLGLESTDTQYF
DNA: TGTGCCAGCAGCTTAGTTTTGGGTTTAGAAAGCACAGATACGCAGTATTTT

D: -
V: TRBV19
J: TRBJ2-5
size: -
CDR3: CASSIRQETQYF
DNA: TGTGCCAGTAGTATACGGCAAGAGACCCAGTACTTC

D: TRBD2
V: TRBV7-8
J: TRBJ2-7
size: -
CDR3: CASSRIRTSGSSSYEQYF
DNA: TGTGCCAGCAGCCGTATTCGGACTAGCGGGAGTAGCTCCTACGAGCAGTACTTC

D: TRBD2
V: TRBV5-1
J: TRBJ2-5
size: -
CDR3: CASSLAGSGGQETQYF
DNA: TGCGCCAGCAGCTTGGCCGGTAGCGGGGGGCAAGAGACCCAGTACTTC

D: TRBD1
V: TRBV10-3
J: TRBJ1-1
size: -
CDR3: CARRDRADTEAFF
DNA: TGTGCCAGAAGGGACAGGGCGGACACTGAAGCTTTCTTT

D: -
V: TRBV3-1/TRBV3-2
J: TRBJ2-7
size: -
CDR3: CASSHQVSYEQYF
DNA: TGTGCCAGCAGCCATCAGGTTTCCTACGAGCAGTACTTC

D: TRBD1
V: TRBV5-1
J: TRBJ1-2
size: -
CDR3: CASSLATGANGYTF
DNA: TGCGCCAGCAGCTTGGCAACAGGGGCAAATGGCTACACCTTC

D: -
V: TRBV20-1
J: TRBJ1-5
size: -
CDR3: CSASMQDRQTQHF
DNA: TGCAGCGCTAGTATGCAGGACCGACAGACCCAGCATTTT

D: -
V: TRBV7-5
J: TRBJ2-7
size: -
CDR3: CVRSFVTSVYEQYF
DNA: TGTGTCAGAAGCTTCGTGACTAGCGTATACGAGCAGTACTTC

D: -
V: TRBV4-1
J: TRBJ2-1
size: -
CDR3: CASSQGLLGGEQFF
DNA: TGCGCCAGCAGCCAAGGCCTTCTGGGGGGTGAGCAGTTCTTC

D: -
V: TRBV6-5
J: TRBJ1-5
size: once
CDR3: CASGELGNQPQHF
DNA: TGTGCCAGCGGGGAGTTGGGCAATCAGCCCCAGCATTTT

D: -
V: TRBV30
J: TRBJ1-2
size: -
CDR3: CAEGEQSYGYTF
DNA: TGTGCCGAGGGAGAACAGAGCTATGGCTACACCTTC

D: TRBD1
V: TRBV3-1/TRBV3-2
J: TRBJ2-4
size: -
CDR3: CASSFRTGGLNF
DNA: TGTGCCAGCAGTTTCCGGACAGGGGGCCTGAACTTC

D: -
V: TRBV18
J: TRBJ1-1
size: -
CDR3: CASSPGLTLMGTEAFF
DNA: TGTGCCAGCTCACCGGGACTAACGTTAATGGGAACTGAAGCTTTCTTT

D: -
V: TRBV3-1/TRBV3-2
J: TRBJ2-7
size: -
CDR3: CASSQTGLSNEQYF
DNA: TGTGCCAGCAGCCAAACGGGACTTTCGAACGAGCAGTACTTC

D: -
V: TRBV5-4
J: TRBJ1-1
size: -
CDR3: CASSSPTGRYTEAFF
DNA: TGTGCCAGCAGTTCGCCCACGGGGAGATACACTGAAGCTTTCTTT

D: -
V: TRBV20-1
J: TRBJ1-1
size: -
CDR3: CSATRGDEAFF
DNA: TGCAGTGCTACCCGAGGGGATGAAGCTTTCTTT

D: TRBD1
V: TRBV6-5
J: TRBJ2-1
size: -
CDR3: CASRSWDRGDEQFF
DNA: TGTGCCAGCAGAAGCTGGGACAGGGGCGATGAGCAGTTCTTC

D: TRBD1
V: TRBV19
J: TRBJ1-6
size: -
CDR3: CASRRQGDHSPLHF
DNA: TGTGCCAGTAGGAGACAGGGGGACCATTCACCCCTCCACTTT

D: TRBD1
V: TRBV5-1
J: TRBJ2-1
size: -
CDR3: CASSWPRDRGSNEQFF
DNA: TGCGCCAGCAGCTGGCCCCGGGACAGGGGTTCCAATGAGCAGTTCTTC

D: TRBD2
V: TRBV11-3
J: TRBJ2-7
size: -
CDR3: CASSLTSGSYEQYF
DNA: TGTGCCAGCAGTTTAACTAGCGGGAGTTACGAGCAGTACTTC

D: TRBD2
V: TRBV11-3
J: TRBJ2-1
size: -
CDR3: CASSAGLAYNEQFF
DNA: TGTGCCAGCAGCGCGGGACTAGCCTACAATGAGCAGTTCTTC

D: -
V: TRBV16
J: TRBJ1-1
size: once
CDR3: CASSHPFGVGWAFF
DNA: TGTGCCAGCAGCCATCCCTTTGGGGTAGGATGGGCTTTCTTT

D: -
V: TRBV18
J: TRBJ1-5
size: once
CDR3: CASSPRASGGNQPQHF
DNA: TGTGCCAGCTCACCACGGGCGTCAGGAGGCAATCAGCCCCAGCATTTT

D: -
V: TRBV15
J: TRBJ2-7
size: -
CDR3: CATSPQSPSYEQYF
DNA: TGTGCCACCAGCCCACAAAGCCCTTCCTACGAGCAGTACTTC

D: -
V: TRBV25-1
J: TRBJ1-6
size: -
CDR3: CASSDYRRGGSSPLHF
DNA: TGTGCCAGCAGTGATTATCGTCGTGGGGGATCTTCACCCCTCCACTTT

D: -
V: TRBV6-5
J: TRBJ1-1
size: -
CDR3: CASTIQGSTEAFF
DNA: TGTGCCAGCACTATCCAGGGGAGCACTGAAGCTTTCTTT

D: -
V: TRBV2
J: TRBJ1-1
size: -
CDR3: CASNGGTVFTEAFF
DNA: TGTGCCAGCAATGGGGGGACGGTATTCACTGAAGCTTTCTTT

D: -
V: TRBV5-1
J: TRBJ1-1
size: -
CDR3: CASSFNSPNTEAFF
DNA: TGCGCCAGCAGCTTCAACAGCCCCAACACTGAAGCTTTCTTT

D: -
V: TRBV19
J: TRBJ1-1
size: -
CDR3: CASSIGGGTEAFF
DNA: TGTGCCAGTAGTATTGGGGGTGGCACTGAAGCTTTCTTT

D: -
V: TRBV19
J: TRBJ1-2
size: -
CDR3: CASSISYAGTSFSHGYTF
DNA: TGTGCCAGTAGTATCTCCTACGCTGGGACCTCCTTTTCACATGGCTACACCTTC

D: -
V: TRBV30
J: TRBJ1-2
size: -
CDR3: CAWGSEAGFGYTF
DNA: TGTGCCTGGGGGTCTGAGGCGGGTTTTGGCTACACCTTC

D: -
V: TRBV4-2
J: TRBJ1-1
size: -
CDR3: CASSLDHEVLGMNTEAFF
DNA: TGTGCCAGCAGCCTCGATCACGAGGTTTTGGGCATGAACACTGAAGCTTTCTTT

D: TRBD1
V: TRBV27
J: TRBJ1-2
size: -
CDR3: CASRLHRGSNYGYTF
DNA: TGTGCCAGCAGACTACACAGGGGATCCAACTATGGCTACACCTTC

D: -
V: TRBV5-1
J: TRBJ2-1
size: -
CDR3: CASSVSGRGHNEQFF
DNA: TGCGCCAGCAGCGTGTCGGGCCGGGGGCACAATGAGCAGTTCTTC

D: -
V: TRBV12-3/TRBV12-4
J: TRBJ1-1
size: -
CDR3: CASSAQGRAFF
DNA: TGTGCCAGCAGTGCACAGGGCCGGGCTTTCTTT

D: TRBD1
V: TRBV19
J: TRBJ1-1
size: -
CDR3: CASSIRDRDKDTFF
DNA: TGTGCCAGTAGTATCCGGGACAGGGACAAGGATACTTTCTTT

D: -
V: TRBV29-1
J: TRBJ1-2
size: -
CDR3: CSVEVGGINYGYTF
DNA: TGCAGCGTTGAAGTTGGGGGAATTAACTATGGCTACACCTTC

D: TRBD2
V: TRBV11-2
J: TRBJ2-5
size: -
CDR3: CASSLRVPGLAGVETQYF
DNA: TGTGCCAGCAGCTTAAGAGTACCGGGACTAGCGGGTGTAGAGACCCAGTACTTC

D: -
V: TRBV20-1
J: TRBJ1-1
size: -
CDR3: CSAREAVPAFF
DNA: TGCAGTGCTAGAGAAGCCGTGCCAGCTTTCTTT

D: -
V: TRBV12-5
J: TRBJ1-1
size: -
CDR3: CASGSVMVSAFF
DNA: TGTGCTAGTGGTTCCGTAATGGTGTCGGCTTTCTTT

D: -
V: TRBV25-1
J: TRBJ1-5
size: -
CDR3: CASSDGGESQPQHF
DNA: TGTGCCAGCAGTGATGGGGGGGAATCTCAGCCCCAGCATTTT

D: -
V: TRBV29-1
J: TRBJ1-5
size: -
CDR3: CSVGKSGGQPQHF
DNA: TGCAGCGTTGGGAAATCCGGCGGTCAGCCCCAGCATTTT

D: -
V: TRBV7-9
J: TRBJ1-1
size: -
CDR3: CASSLDSLGGNTEAFF
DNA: TGTGCCAGCAGCTTGGACAGTTTAGGAGGGAACACTGAAGCTTTCTTT

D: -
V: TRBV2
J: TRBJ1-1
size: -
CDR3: CASSLRVATFF
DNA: TGTGCCAGCAGCCTCAGAGTCGCAACTTTCTTT

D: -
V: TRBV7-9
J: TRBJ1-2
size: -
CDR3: CASSLGSYGYTF
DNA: TGTGCCAGCAGCTTAGGGTCCTATGGCTACACCTTC

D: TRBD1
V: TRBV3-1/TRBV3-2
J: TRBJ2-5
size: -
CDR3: CASSQGTGRETQYF
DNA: TGTGCCAGCAGCCAGGGGACAGGGAGAGAGACCCAGTACTTC

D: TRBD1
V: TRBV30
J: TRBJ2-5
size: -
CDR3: CAWSEGAPTQYF
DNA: TGTGCCTGGAGTGAGGGGGCGCCGACCCAGTACTTC

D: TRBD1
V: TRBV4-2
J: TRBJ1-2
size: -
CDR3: CASSLEQGGSYGYTF
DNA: TGTGCCAGCAGCCTGGAACAGGGGGGTTCCTATGGCTACACCTTC

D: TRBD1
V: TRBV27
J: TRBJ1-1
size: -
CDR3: CASSIQGAGEAFF
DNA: TGTGCCAGCAGTATACAGGGGGCAGGTGAAGCTTTCTTT

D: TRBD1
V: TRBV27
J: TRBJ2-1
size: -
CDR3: CASSFPGTVYNEQFF
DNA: TGTGCCAGCAGTTTTCCCGGGACAGTCTACAATGAGCAGTTCTTC

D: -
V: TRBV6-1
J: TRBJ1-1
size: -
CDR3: CASSEIGGTEAFF
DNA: TGTGCCAGCAGTGAAATAGGGGGAACTGAAGCTTTCTTT

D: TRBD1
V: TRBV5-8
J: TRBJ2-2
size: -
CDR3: CASSRRRTGAGELFF
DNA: TGTGCCAGCAGCCGCCGCCGGACAGGGGCCGGGGAGCTGTTTTTT

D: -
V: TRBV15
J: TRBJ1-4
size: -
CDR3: CATSRERAGKLFF
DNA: TGTGCCACCAGCAGAGAGCGGGCTGGGAAACTGTTTTTT

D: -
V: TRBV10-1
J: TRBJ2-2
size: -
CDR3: CASRKTGELFF
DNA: TGCGCCAGCAGAAAGACCGGGGAGCTGTTTTTT

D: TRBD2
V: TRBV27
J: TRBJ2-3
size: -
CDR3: CASSPIFGEWEGQSTQYF
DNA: TGTGCCAGCAGCCCCATCTTTGGGGAGTGGGAGGGCCAGAGTACGCAGTATTTT